These T cell receptor beta chains were read from a single sample in a study of blood T cell repertoires in COVID-19. Repertoires were generated with immunoSEQ multiplex PCR, while TCRdb's copy carries only in-frame clones and drops some. The profile shows 250,000 to 300,000 clones, 86% of them singletons. The source material was peripheral blood. The origin of the receptors is a man younger than 35 with active or convalescent COVID-19. The conserved cysteine and the conserved F or W are not part of the CDR3 here. Part of the rows lack a size; the others show once, few, many or a class for expanded clones.

CDR3 protein: ASRPDRDEQY
clone size: NA
CDR3 length: 10
J gene: TRBJ2-7
V gene: TRBV2

CDR3 protein: ASSFRAGQETQY
clone size: NA
CDR3 length: 12
J gene: TRBJ2-5
V gene: TRBV5-6

CDR3 protein: ASSFTGFYNEQF
clone size: NA
CDR3 length: 12
J gene: TRBJ2-1
V gene: TRBV5-6

CDR3 protein: AWTLGGGDGYT
clone size: NA
CDR3 length: 11
J gene: TRBJ1-2
V gene: TRBV30

CDR3 protein: ASSPNLAGPTSTQY
clone size: NA
CDR3 length: 14
J gene: TRBJ2-3
V gene: TRBV11-2

CDR3 protein: ASSESMVLLDSPLH
clone size: NA
CDR3 length: 14
J gene: TRBJ1-6
V gene: TRBV2

CDR3 protein: ASSLGRGLGTQY
clone size: NA
CDR3 length: 12
J gene: TRBJ2-5
V gene: TRBV5-1

CDR3 protein: ASSSWTGENTEAF
clone size: NA
CDR3 length: 13
J gene: TRBJ1-1
V gene: TRBV5-1

CDR3 protein: ASSLARGYT
clone size: NA
CDR3 length: 9
J gene: TRBJ1-2
V gene: TRBV6-6

CDR3 protein: ASTSPIDRSSYEQY
clone size: NA
CDR3 length: 14
J gene: TRBJ2-7
V gene: TRBV2

CDR3 protein: ASSHQGYEQF
clone size: few
CDR3 length: 10
J gene: TRBJ2-1
V gene: TRBV13

CDR3 protein: ASSEQWGKGAYNEQF
clone size: few
CDR3 length: 15
J gene: TRBJ2-1
V gene: TRBV6-1

CDR3 protein: ASSLRVGGGTGELF
clone size: NA
CDR3 length: 14
J gene: TRBJ2-2
V gene: TRBV6-5

CDR3 protein: ASSYSGGAKAF
clone size: NA
CDR3 length: 11
J gene: TRBJ1-1
V gene: TRBV6-5

CDR3 protein: ASSPGDEQY
clone size: NA
CDR3 length: 9
J gene: TRBJ2-7
V gene: TRBV19

CDR3 protein: ASSPETGLQYEQY
clone size: NA
CDR3 length: 13
J gene: TRBJ2-7
V gene: TRBV18

CDR3 protein: ASSHPRRGGLDNEQF
clone size: NA
CDR3 length: 15
J gene: TRBJ2-1
V gene: TRBV7-3

CDR3 protein: ASSRERGQKNGYT
clone size: NA
CDR3 length: 13
J gene: TRBJ1-2
V gene: TRBV4-2

CDR3 protein: SVDEADPYGYT
clone size: NA
CDR3 length: 11
J gene: TRBJ1-2
V gene: TRBV29-1

CDR3 protein: ASGGGEPEAF
clone size: NA
CDR3 length: 10
J gene: TRBJ1-1
V gene: TRBV6-6

CDR3 protein: ASSVTQGDNYGYT
clone size: many
CDR3 length: 13
J gene: TRBJ1-2
V gene: TRBV9

CDR3 protein: ASSPRGYEQF
clone size: NA
CDR3 length: 10
J gene: TRBJ2-1
V gene: TRBV7-8

CDR3 protein: ASSLVGESSYEQY
clone size: NA
CDR3 length: 13
J gene: TRBJ2-7
V gene: TRBV7-9

CDR3 protein: ASSLTGMNTEAF
clone size: NA
CDR3 length: 12
J gene: TRBJ1-1
V gene: TRBV11-3

CDR3 protein: ASSPGQGSKYEQY
clone size: NA
CDR3 length: 13
J gene: TRBJ2-7
V gene: TRBV9

CDR3 protein: ASSQGRLAVTDTQY
clone size: NA
CDR3 length: 14
J gene: TRBJ2-3
V gene: TRBV4-1

CDR3 protein: AISEGVLGDSGYDEQY
clone size: NA
CDR3 length: 16
J gene: TRBJ2-7
V gene: TRBV10-3

CDR3 protein: ASSVVGGGPNEQF
clone size: NA
CDR3 length: 13
J gene: TRBJ2-1
V gene: TRBV9

CDR3 protein: ASGLGGWNTYEQY
clone size: NA
CDR3 length: 13
J gene: TRBJ2-7
V gene: TRBV28

CDR3 protein: ASSVGQPTDTQY
clone size: NA
CDR3 length: 12
J gene: TRBJ2-3
V gene: TRBV5-1

CDR3 protein: ASSESFANQETQY
clone size: NA
CDR3 length: 13
J gene: TRBJ2-5
V gene: TRBV25-1

CDR3 protein: SASSRETQY
clone size: NA
CDR3 length: 9
J gene: TRBJ2-5
V gene: TRBV20-1

CDR3 protein: AGGERPETQY
clone size: NA
CDR3 length: 10
J gene: TRBJ2-5
V gene: TRBV2

CDR3 protein: AISEGGTSGVETQY
clone size: NA
CDR3 length: 14
J gene: TRBJ2-5
V gene: TRBV10-3

CDR3 protein: ASSLNAGGNTEAF
clone size: NA
CDR3 length: 13
J gene: TRBJ1-1
V gene: TRBV5-1

CDR3 protein: ASSLEGLAVNEQF
clone size: NA
CDR3 length: 13
J gene: TRBJ2-1
V gene: TRBV7-2

CDR3 protein: ASSPHRGTNEKLF
clone size: NA
CDR3 length: 13
J gene: TRBJ1-4
V gene: TRBV27

CDR3 protein: ASSREDQETQY
clone size: NA
CDR3 length: 11
J gene: TRBJ2-5
V gene: TRBV18

CDR3 protein: ASSQDSGTSGRDTQY
clone size: NA
CDR3 length: 15
J gene: TRBJ2-3
V gene: TRBV4-3

CDR3 protein: ASSDGKGTAETQY
clone size: NA
CDR3 length: 13
J gene: TRBJ2-5
V gene: TRBV10-1

CDR3 protein: ASIPDTGELF
clone size: NA
CDR3 length: 10
J gene: TRBJ2-2
V gene: TRBV5-1

CDR3 protein: ASSLASEGFIYEQY
clone size: NA
CDR3 length: 14
J gene: TRBJ2-7
V gene: TRBV11-1

CDR3 protein: SALEETQY
clone size: NA
CDR3 length: 8
J gene: TRBJ2-5
V gene: TRBV29-1

CDR3 protein: ASSLGPGRGTEAF
clone size: NA
CDR3 length: 13
J gene: TRBJ1-1
V gene: TRBV11-1

CDR3 protein: ASSFSGSDYEQY
clone size: once
CDR3 length: 12
J gene: TRBJ2-7
V gene: TRBV5-1

CDR3 protein: ASSWSGLMNTEAF
clone size: NA
CDR3 length: 13
J gene: TRBJ1-1
V gene: TRBV5-1